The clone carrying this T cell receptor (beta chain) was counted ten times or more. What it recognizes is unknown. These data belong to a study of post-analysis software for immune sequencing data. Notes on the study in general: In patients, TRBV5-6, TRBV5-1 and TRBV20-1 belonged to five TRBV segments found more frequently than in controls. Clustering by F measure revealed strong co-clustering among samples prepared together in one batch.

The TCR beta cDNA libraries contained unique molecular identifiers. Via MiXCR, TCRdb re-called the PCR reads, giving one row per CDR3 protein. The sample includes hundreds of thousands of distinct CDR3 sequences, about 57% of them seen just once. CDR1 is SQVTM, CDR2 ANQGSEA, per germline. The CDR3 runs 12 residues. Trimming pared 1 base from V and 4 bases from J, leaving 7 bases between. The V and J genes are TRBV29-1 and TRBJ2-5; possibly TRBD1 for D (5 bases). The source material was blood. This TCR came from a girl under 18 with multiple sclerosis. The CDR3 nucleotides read TGCAGCGTTGAAGCTAGGGGAGAGACCCAGTACTTC. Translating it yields CSVEARGETQYF.